This TCR beta chain comes out of a study of blood T cells in healthy people across ages. Study-level points and caveats: Roughly linear age-related decline in beta diversity appeared, significant by age about 40. Without sorted subsets, naive and antigen-experienced compartments could not be conclusively compared.

Primed by a sample-barcoded 5' primer and a J-beta primer mix, a second PCR proceeded for about 6 to 11 cycles. Each cDNA molecule was tagged by a template-switch adaptor with 12 random nucleotides. All samples yielded 2.5 million or more CDR3-containing paired-end reads. TCRdb called the 5' RACE reads again in MiXCR, with one record for every CDR3 protein. The table shows approximately 940,000 distinct CDR3 sequences, with approximately 49% occurring only once. Concerning this clonotype: Its antigen is as yet unknown.

The TCR comes from a man aged 30-40 years in good health. Material for sequencing was blood.

The DNA of the CDR3 is TGTGCCAGCAGCCAAGGACAGGGGCGGTCCCAGTACTTC. It codes for CASSQGQGRSQYF. This rearrangement joins TRBV3-1 to TRBJ2-7, with TRBD1 matching over 8 bases. Germline-derived CDR1 and CDR2 are LGHDT and YNNKEL (reference sequence). The CDR3 has 13 amino acids. After removal of 1 base from V and 10 bases from J, the junction contained 6 bases not matched to a gene.